Sequencing of this T cell receptor beta chain was carried out in a study of neoadjuvant anti-PD-1 for oral cavity cancer. General study results and limits: Only a few patients per response group were TCR-analyzed; validation needed.

Time point described: after neoadjuvant nivolumab, at surgical resection. Cohort: HPV-negative, locally advanced oral cavity squamous cell carcinoma patients. The V end lost 0 bases, the J end lost 7 bases, and 11 bases lay between the germline ends. CDR3 length equals 14 residues. Germline V CDR1 and CDR2: SGHRS, YFSETQ. The table lists this clone with a few counts. No antigen is known for it. Here immunoSEQ multiplex PCR was the method, and the copy in TCRdb shows in-frame clones only, minus some. Altogether approximately 13,000 clones are present, around 74% being singletons, with the ten largest covering less than 3.5%.

Material: PBMCs, obtained after nivolumab (anti-PD-1) treatment. This receptor was taken from a person aged 35 to 85 with oral cavity squamous cell carcinoma. The chain uses TRBV5-1 and TRBJ2-1; tentatively, D is TRBD1 (6 bases). In nucleotides, the CDR3 is TGCGCCAGCAGCTTGGTAACAGGGTGGAATGAGCAGTTCTTC. It translates to CASSLVTGWNEQFF.